The next 4 T cell receptor beta chains were all read from a single sample in a study of control samples from healthy donors and cancer patients. Sequencing used immunoSEQ multiplex PCR; TCRdb keeps in-frame clones, though not all of them. The table lists 65,000 to 85,000 clones, approximately 87% of them singletons. The specimen was PBMCs. The receptors stem from a woman aged 45-65 years with head and neck cancer.

The V gene is TRBV6-6, the J gene TRBJ1-4, with TRBD1 identical over 8 bases. Germline V gene lookup returns CDR1 MNHNY and CDR2 SVGAGI (reference sequence). The trim removed 0 bases at V and 12 bases at J, leaving 3 bases unmatched. This CDR3 is 13 amino acids long. CDR3 residues: CASSYSTGGELFF. The CDR3 DNA reads TGTGCCAGCAGTTACTCTACAGGGGGTGAACTGTTTTTT.

This clone has a handful of counts. The gene calls are TRBV5-1 and TRBJ2-7; D unresolved. The CDR3 covers 13 residues. Germline values: CDR1 SGHRS, CDR2 YFSETQ. The V gene lost 2 bases and the J gene lost 0 bases, with 6 bases spanning the gap. The CDR3, as DNA: TGCGCCAGCAGCTTTAGTAGCTCCTACGAGCAGTACTTC. Translation: CASSFSSSYEQYF.

The chain joins TRBV6-5 to TRBJ2-7; D may match TRBD1 or TRBD2 (5 bases each). The CDR3 runs 14 residues. Germline lookup yields CDR1 MNHEY and CDR2 SVGAGI. V shed 6 bases and J shed 0 bases, with 12 bases lying between them. DNA for the CDR3: TGTGCCAGCAGGTCCCGGGACGGCTCCTACGAGCAGTACTTC. This sequence encodes CASRSRDGSYEQYF.

On this clone itself: One junction end does not reproduce the germline sequence, and a read error may be involved. The V call is TRBV14, the J call TRBJ2-7, with D hard to call. Looked up from germline, CDR1 is SGHDN and CDR2 is FVKESK. The CDR3 extends over 13 amino acids. The CDR3 DNA sequence: TGTGCCAGCAGCCAAGTTAGGAAGGGTCACCCAGACTTC. Protein product: CASSQVRKGHPDF.